Each of the 30 T cell receptor beta chains below was sequenced from the same sample in a study of regulatory T cells in long-lasting Graves disease. Relying on iRepertoire HTBI primers and Arm-PCR of CDR3 regions, the team built TCR beta libraries. TCRdb recomputed calls from the multiplex PCR reads with MiXCR, one row per CDR3 protein. This table has some 500,000 distinct CDR3 sequences, roughly 13% appearing once. Time point of the sample: newly diagnosed GD, antithyroid drugs for less than 3 months. From RNA extracted from PBMCs, the TCR library was made. These data were also reused for a study on T cells in Graves' hyperthyroidism and ophthalmopathy.

The specimen was peripheral blood mononuclear cells (PBMCs), collected at new diagnosis, from a patient treated with antithyroid drugs. These receptors all come from a man younger than 45 with Graves disease.

This clonotype was recorded at least ten times. The chain recombines TRBV29-1 with TRBJ2-3; 7 bases are a match to TRBD1. The germline V gene encodes CDR1 SQVTM and CDR2 ANQGSEA. Germline trimming cut 4 bases from V and 3 bases from J; bases unmatched to any gene: 10. This CDR3 is 15 amino acids long. The CDR3 protein is CSVVRQGKDTDTQYF. The CDR3 DNA is TGCAGCGTTGTTAGACAGGGAAAGGATACAGATACGCAGTATTTT.

J is TRBJ2-7 and V is TRBV7-2; 7 bases fit TRBD1. The germline CDR1 and CDR2 sequences are SGHTA and FQGNSA. The CDR3 has 14 amino acids. With V trimmed by 4 bases and J by 1 base, 4 bases remained unmatched. CDR3: CASSSNRGSYEQYF. Written as DNA, the CDR3 is TGTGCCAGCAGCTCAAACAGGGGTTCCTACGAGCAGTACTTC. Supplemented by reference TRBV7-2 and TRBJ2-7, the full variable domain reads GAGVSQSPSNKVTEKGKDVELRCDPISGHTALYWYRQSLGQGLEFLIYFQGNSAPDKSGLPSDRFSAERTGGSVSTLTIQRTQQEDSAVYLCASSSNRGSYEQYFGPGTRLTVT.

The genes are TRBV3-1 and TRBJ1-4; 9 bases are a match to TRBD1. The CDR3 extends over 16 amino acids. Germline-derived CDR1 and CDR2 are LGHDT and YNNKEL (reference sequence). V gave up 1 base and J gave up 5 bases; unmatched junction bases: 5. Here the CDR3 reads CASSQGRDRVNEKLFF. CDR3 nucleotide sequence: TGTGCCAGCAGCCAAGGCCGGGACAGGGTCAATGAAAAACTGTTTTTT.

This clonotype has ten or more counts. This chain connects TRBV7-8 to TRBJ2-3; tentative D call: TRBD2 (5 bases). Trimming cost V 10 bases and J 1 base, with 18 bases left between them. The CDR3 has 15 residues. Germline V gene lookup returns CDR1 SGHVS and CDR2 FQNEAQ. CDR3: CATFELESGTDTQYF. CDR3 coding DNA: TGTGCCACTTTCGAACTAGAGTCCGGCACAGATACGCAGTATTTT.

At least ten counts were recorded for this clonotype. The chain joins TRBV24-1 to TRBJ1-1, with D hard to call. With 7 bases removed from V and 4 bases from J, the gap between germline ends came to 12 bases. The length of the CDR3 is 13 residues. From germline, CDR1 is KGHDR and CDR2 SFDVKD. This chain's CDR3 is CATRGIWGTEAFF. CDR3 bases: TGTGCCACCAGGGGGATATGGGGCACTGAAGCTTTCTTT.

This clonotype was picked up many times. V and J are TRBV27 and TRBJ1-2; no definite D call. This CDR3 is 13 amino acids long. The V gene's germline CDR1 is MNHEY and CDR2 SMNVEV (reference sequence). With 5 bases removed from V and 8 bases from J, the gap between germline ends came to 15 bases. The CDR3 DNA follows: TGTGCCAGCAGTCCCCGGGATCTACTGGGCTACACCTTC. Translating gives CASSPRDLLGYTF.

Many counts were recorded for this clonotype. The chain uses TRBV29-1 and TRBJ2-7; 7 bases are shared with TRBD2. The germline CDR1 and CDR2 sequences are SQVTM and ANQGSEA. The CDR3 totals 15 residues. V shed 0 bases, J shed 4 bases, and the junction held 9 bases outside the gene matches. CDR3 in DNA: TGCAGCGTTGAAGATCCCCTAGCGGATGAGTACGAGCAGTACTTC. Translating it yields CSVEDPLADEYEQYF.

Ten or more counts support this clonotype. The chain recombines TRBV24-1 with TRBJ2-1; tentatively, D is TRBD2 (6 bases). This CDR3 is 18 amino acids long. CDR1 is KGHDR, CDR2 SFDVKD, per germline. V dropped 2 bases and J dropped 8 bases, with 24 bases sitting between them. The CDR3 here is CATSDWDSARGFGDEQFF. The CDR3 region has the DNA TGTGCCACCAGTGATTGGGATTCGGCGCGGGGTTTCGGGGATGAGCAGTTCTTC.

The rearrangement uses TRBV29-1 and TRBJ1-6, with D possibly TRBD1 on 6 matching bases. Germline V gives CDR1 SQVTM, CDR2 ANQGSEA. Trimming took 6 bases from V and 7 from J, leaving 13 bases between them. This CDR3 has 13 amino acids. The CDR3 spells CSVSAGTNSPLHF. The CDR3 coding sequence is TGCAGCGTGTCCGCCGGGACAAATTCACCCCTCCACTTT.

The rearrangement links TRBV27 to TRBJ2-7, with 9 bases fitting TRBD1. Trimming removed 10 bases from V and 3 bases from J; junction bases left unmatched: 7. This CDR3 is built from 13 residues. CDR1 MNHEY and CDR2 SMNVEV come from the germline V gene (reference sequence). The CDR3 DNA sequence: TGTGCCACCCGGGGGACAGGGTACTACGAGCAGTACTTC. Encoded protein: CATRGTGYYEQYF.

The rearrangement links TRBV3-1 to TRBJ2-3, with D perhaps TRBD1 or TRBD2 (6 bases each). With 4 bases removed from V and 2 bases from J, the gap between germline ends came to 19 bases. The V gene's germline CDR1 is LGHDT and CDR2 YNNKEL (reference sequence). The CDR3 spans 17 residues. CDR3 DNA sequence: TGTGCCAGCAGCCGAGGCCACCAGGGGACTTTCACAGATACGCAGTATTTT. It is translated as CASSRGHQGTFTDTQYF.

The chain couples TRBV25-1 to TRBJ2-7; no clear D gene. Trimming removed 6 bases at V and 0 bases at J, with 9 bases between. Germline values: CDR1 MGHDK, CDR2 SYGVNS. This CDR3 region has 13 residues. CDR3 coding DNA: TGTGCCAGCAGCGAACTGGGCTCCTACGAGCAGTACTTC. Encoded protein: CASSELGSYEQYF.

This clonotype was counted at least ten times. The rearrangement uses TRBV19 and TRBJ1-5; D uncertain. In germline, CDR1 is LNHDA, CDR2 SQIVND (reference sequence). Between the trimmed V and J ends, which lost 7 bases and 1 base, there was a span of 11 bases. The CDR3 is 14 residues long. The CDR3 DNA sequence: TGTGCCAGTAACCGCGCACTGAGCAATCAGCCCCAGCATTTT. Translated: CASNRALSNQPQHF.

This clonotype was seen at least ten times. The chain uses TRBV27 and TRBJ2-1; D not certain. Trimming removed 0 bases from V and 8 bases from J, with 8 bases in between. The CDR3 sequence is 13 residues long. Per germline, CDR1 MNHEY and CDR2 SMNVEV (reference sequence). The CDR3 region has the DNA TGTGCCAGCAGTTTATCTCTCGGCGATGAGCAGTTCTTC. This gives the protein CASSLSLGDEQFF.

The V gene is TRBV5-8, the J gene TRBJ1-5; possibly TRBD1 for D (6 bases). Trimming removed 0 bases from V and 7 bases from J, with 14 bases in between. This CDR3 is 15 amino acids long. The germline V gene encodes CDR1 SGHTS and CDR2 YDEGEE. CDR3 loop: CASSLVGQGYQPQHF. CDR3 DNA sequence: TGTGCCAGCAGCTTGGTCGGGCAGGGGTACCAGCCCCAGCATTTT.

The sample holds many counts of this clonotype. This chain links TRBV12-3 or TRBV12-4 with TRBJ1-1, with no clear D. This CDR3 contains 15 residues. Trimming left V 6 bases short and J 5 bases short, with 19 bases between. In nucleotides, the CDR3 is TGTGCCAGCAGCCCCTGGCGGCTACTCAGGACTGAAGCTTTCTTT. This encodes CASSPWRLLRTEAFF.

This clonotype was detected only a few times. The chain recombines TRBV25-1 with TRBJ2-3; no firm D call. CDR1 and CDR2 from the germline V gene are MGHDK and SYGVNS. With 2 bases removed from V and 5 bases from J, the gap between germline ends came to 5 bases. This CDR3 is 12 amino acids long. CDR3: CASSERVDTQYF. The CDR3 coding sequence is TGTGCCAGCAGTGAACGCGTAGATACGCAGTATTTT.

This chain connects TRBV20-1 to TRBJ1-4; D might be TRBD1 (6 bases). Trimming took 0 bases from V and 10 from J, leaving 15 bases between them. Germline V gives CDR1 DFQATT, CDR2 SNEGSKA (reference sequence). This CDR3 region has 14 residues. In DNA form, the CDR3 reads TGCAGTGCTAGAGACGACGGGGGGGCAGGAAAACTGTTTTTT. This translates into CSARDDGGAGKLFF.

The chain recombines TRBV19 with TRBJ2-7, with D tentatively TRBD1 (5 bases). With 10 bases removed from V and 5 bases from J, the gap between germline ends came to 12 bases. Germline assignment: CDR1 LNHDA and CDR2 SQIVND (reference sequence). The CDR3 loop spans 11 amino acids. The CDR3 DNA follows: TGTGCCACGCTATACAGGCACGAGCAGTACTTC. It specifies CATLYRHEQYF. The full variable domain, its missing parts supplied by reference TRBV19 and TRBJ2-7, is DGGITQSPKYLFRKEGQNVTLSCEQNLNHDAMYWYRQDPGQGLRLIYYSQIVNDFQKGDIAEGYSVSREKKESFPLTVTSAQKNPTAFYLCATLYRHEQYFGPGTRLTVT.

This clonotype was detected ten times or more. The V and J genes are TRBV6-2 or TRBV6-3 and TRBJ2-5; no definite D call. The CDR3 covers 15 residues. Germline V gene sequence: CDR1 MNHEY, CDR2 SVGEGT. V was trimmed by 2 bases and J by 2 bases, leaving 12 bases between them. CDR3 sequence: CASSYPDWFQETQYF. CDR3 bases: TGTGCCAGCAGTTACCCCGACTGGTTTCAAGAGACCCAGTACTTC.

This clonotype was counted many times. This chain links TRBV29-1 with TRBJ2-3; D remains unclear. This CDR3 contains 14 residues. Trimming took 1 base from V and 0 from J, leaving 8 bases between them. Germline-derived CDR1 and CDR2 are SQVTM and ANQGSEA. CDR3 sequence reads: CSVEGLSSTDTQYF. The CDR3, as DNA: TGCAGCGTTGAAGGTCTTTCTAGCACAGATACGCAGTATTTT.

This clonotype was recorded a few times. The chain couples TRBV20-1 to TRBJ2-3; D unclear. V was trimmed by 1 base and J by 3 bases, leaving 8 bases between them. CDR1 is DFQATT and CDR2 is SNEGSKA in the germline V gene (reference sequence). The CDR3 contains 13 residues. This CDR3 reads CSARVSGTDTQYF. The CDR3 DNA is TGCAGTGCTAGAGTCAGTGGTACAGATACGCAGTATTTT.

In this sample, this clonotype turned up a few times. This chain connects TRBV27 to TRBJ2-1; the match to TRBD2 covers 8 bases. The junction had 9 bases not matched to a gene; V was cut back by 3 bases and J by 8 bases. From germline, CDR1 is MNHEY and CDR2 SMNVEV (reference sequence). The CDR3 has 15 residues. CDR3 in amino acids: CASSFRGGLADEQFF. DNA for the CDR3: TGTGCCAGCAGTTTTCGGGGGGGGCTAGCGGATGAGCAGTTCTTC.

This clonotype was found many times. J is TRBJ2-1 and V is TRBV7-6; 13 bases agree with TRBD2. Trimming at V came to 1 base and at J to 8 bases, leaving 5 bases not matched to a gene. The CDR3 runs to 16 residues. The germline CDR1 and CDR2 sequences are SGHVS and FNYEAQ. The CDR3 here is CASSLDLGLAGDEQFF. For the CDR3, the DNA is TGTGCCAGCAGCTTAGACCTAGGACTAGCGGGAGATGAGCAGTTCTTC. The whole variable domain, remainder taken from reference TRBV7-6 and TRBJ2-1, is GAGVSQSPRYKVTKRGQDVALRCDPISGHVSLYWYRQALGQGPEFLTYFNYEAQQDKSGLPNDRFSAERPEGSISTLTIQRTEQRDSAMYRCASSLDLGLAGDEQFFGPGTRLTVL.

There are many counts of this clonotype. The rearrangement joins TRBV18 to TRBJ2-3; 11 positions agree with TRBD2. Germline V CDR1 and CDR2: KGHSH, LQKENI. Unmatched junction bases numbered 4, after V lost 3 bases and J lost 2 bases. The CDR3 sequence is 16 residues long. The chain's CDR3 is CASSPSGLAVTDTQYF. CDR3 DNA sequence: TGTGCCAGCTCACCTTCGGGACTAGCGGTCACAGATACGCAGTATTTT.

This clonotype was found many times. The chain uses TRBV6-1 and TRBJ1-5, with a possible D match to TRBD1 (5 bases). V lost 5 bases, J lost 7 bases, and 12 bases lay in between. Germline CDR1 and CDR2: MNHNS and SASEGT. The CDR3 extends over 13 amino acids. CDR3 sequence reads: CASSLRVEQPQHF. For the CDR3, the DNA is TGTGCCAGCAGTCTCAGGGTTGAGCAGCCCCAGCATTTT.

In its sample, this clonotype was seen many times. The chain is built from TRBV7-9 and TRBJ1-2; TRBD1 matches 7 bases. Germline V gene data show CDR1 as SEHNR and CDR2 as FQNEAQ (reference sequence). With 4 bases clipped from V and 7 bases from J, the junction kept 9 bases outside the gene matches. This CDR3 has 14 residues. This CDR3 reads CASSWGDSWLGYTF. CDR3 nucleotide sequence: TGTGCCAGCAGCTGGGGGGACAGCTGGCTTGGCTACACCTTC.

This chain joins TRBV5-1 and TRBJ2-7, with 9 bases identical to TRBD1. Trimming cost V 4 bases and J 5 bases; bases outside gene matches: 10. The CDR3 sequence is 15 residues long. Germline V gene sequence: CDR1 SGHRS, CDR2 YFSETQ. The CDR3: CASSPGQGNRDEQYF. CDR3 in DNA: TGCGCCAGCAGCCCGGGACAGGGCAATAGGGACGAGCAGTACTTC.

The J gene is TRBJ2-7, the V gene TRBV27; 11 nucleotides agree with TRBD1. CDR3 size: 15 residues. Germline V lookup: CDR1 MNHEY, CDR2 SMNVEV (reference sequence). After removal of 6 bases from V and 3 bases from J, the junction contained 7 bases not matched to a gene. This CDR3 reads CASSRRDRGFYEQYF. The CDR3 DNA follows: TGTGCCAGCAGCCGCCGGGACAGGGGGTTCTACGAGCAGTACTTC.

This rearrangement joins TRBV25-1 to TRBJ1-2; the D is unclear. V dropped 2 bases and J dropped 8 bases, with 9 bases sitting between them. The CDR3 sequence is 12 residues long. Germline V gives CDR1 MGHDK, CDR2 SYGVNS. CDR3 bases: TGTGCCAGCAGTGAAGGTAGAGGAGGCTACACCTTC. This encodes CASSEGRGGYTF.